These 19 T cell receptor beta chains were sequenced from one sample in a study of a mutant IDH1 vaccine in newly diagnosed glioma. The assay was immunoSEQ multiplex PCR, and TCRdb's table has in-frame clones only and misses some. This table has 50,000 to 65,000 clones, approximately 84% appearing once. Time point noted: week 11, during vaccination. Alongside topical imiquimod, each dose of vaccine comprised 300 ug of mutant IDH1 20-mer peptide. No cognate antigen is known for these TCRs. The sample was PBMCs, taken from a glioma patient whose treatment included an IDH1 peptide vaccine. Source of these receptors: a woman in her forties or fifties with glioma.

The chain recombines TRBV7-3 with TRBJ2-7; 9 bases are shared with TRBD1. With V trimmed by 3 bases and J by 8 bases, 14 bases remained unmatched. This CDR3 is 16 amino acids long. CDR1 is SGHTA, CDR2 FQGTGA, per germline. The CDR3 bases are TGTGCCAGCAGCTTGAGTCGGACAGGGGAAGGCGGTAAGCAGTACTTC. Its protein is CASSLSRTGEGGKQYF.

The CDR3 nucleotides are TGTGCCAGCTCACCTTACAGGGGGTATGACACTGAAGCTTTCTTT. Its protein product is CASSPYRGYDTEAFF. J is TRBJ1-1 and V is TRBV18; 8 nucleotides line up with TRBD1. V shed 3 bases and J 3 bases; nucleotides not matched to a gene: 6. Germline V CDR1 and CDR2: KGHSH, LQKENI. The CDR3 spans 15 residues.

The CDR3 DNA reads TGTGCCTGGGGACCGGGACAGGGGGCTTGGAACAATGAGCAGTTCTTC. It codes for CAWGPGQGAWNNEQFF. The rearrangement uses TRBV30 and TRBJ2-1; TRBD1 matches 12 bases. V trimming: 5 bases; J trimming: 5 bases; junction bases outside the gene matches: 10. The germline CDR1 and CDR2 sequences are GTSNPN and SVGIG (reference sequence). The CDR3 sequence is 16 residues long.

CDR3 nucleotides: TGTGCCAGCAGTCCGGACAGAAGCTCCTACGAGCAGTACTTC. As protein: CASSPDRSSYEQYF. V gene TRBV6-4 combines with J gene TRBJ2-7; possibly TRBD1 for D (6 bases). CDR1 and CDR2 (germline): MRHNA, SNTAGT. The length of the CDR3 is 14 residues. V lost 5 bases to trimming and J lost 0 bases, with 11 bases between them.

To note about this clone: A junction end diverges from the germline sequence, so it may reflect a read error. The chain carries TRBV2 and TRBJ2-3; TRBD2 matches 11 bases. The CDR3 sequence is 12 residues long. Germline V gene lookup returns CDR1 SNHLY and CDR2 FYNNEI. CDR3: CGSGGVTDTQYF. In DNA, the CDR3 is TGCGGTAGCGGGGGGGTAACAGATACGCAGTATTTT.

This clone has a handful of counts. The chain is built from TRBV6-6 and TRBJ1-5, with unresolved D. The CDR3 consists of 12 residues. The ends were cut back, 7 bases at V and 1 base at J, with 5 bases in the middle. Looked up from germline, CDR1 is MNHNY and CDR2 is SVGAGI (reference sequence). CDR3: CASTVSNQPQHF. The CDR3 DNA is TGTGCCAGCACCGTCAGCAATCAGCCCCAGCATTTT.

The CDR3 sequence is CASSQIMYNSATNEKLFF. CDR3 bases: TGTGCCAGCAGCCAGATAATGTACAACAGCGCAACTAATGAAAAACTGTTTTTT. The chain carries TRBV5-8 and TRBJ1-4, with no clear D. Looked up from germline, CDR1 is SGHTS and CDR2 is YDEGEE. This CDR3 spans 18 amino acids. Trimming took 4 bases from V and 0 from J, leaving 19 bases between them.

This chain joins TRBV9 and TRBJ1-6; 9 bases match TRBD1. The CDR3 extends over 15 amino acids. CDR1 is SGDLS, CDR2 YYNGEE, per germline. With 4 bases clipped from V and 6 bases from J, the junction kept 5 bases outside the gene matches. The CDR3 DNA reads TGTGCCAGCAGCACGGGGACAGGGCTTAATTCACCCCTCCACTTT. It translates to CASSTGTGLNSPLHF.

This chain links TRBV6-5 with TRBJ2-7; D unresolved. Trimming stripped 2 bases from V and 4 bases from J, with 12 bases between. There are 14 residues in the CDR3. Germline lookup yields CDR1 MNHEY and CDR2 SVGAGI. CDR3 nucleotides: TGTGCCAGCAGTTACAGTGGCTCTTTTTACGAGCAGTACTTC. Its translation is CASSYSGSFYEQYF.

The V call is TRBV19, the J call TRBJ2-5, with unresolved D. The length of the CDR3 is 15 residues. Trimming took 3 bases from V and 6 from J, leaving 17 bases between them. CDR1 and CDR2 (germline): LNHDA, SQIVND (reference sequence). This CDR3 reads CASSIYSTDVQTQYF. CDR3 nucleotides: TGTGCCAGTAGTATCTATTCCACCGATGTACAGACCCAGTACTTC.

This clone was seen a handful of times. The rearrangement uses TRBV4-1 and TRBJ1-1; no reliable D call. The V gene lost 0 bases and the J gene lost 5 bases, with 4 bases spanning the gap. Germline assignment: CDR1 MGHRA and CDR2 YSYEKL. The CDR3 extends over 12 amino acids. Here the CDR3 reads CASSQDGTEAFF. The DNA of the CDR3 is TGCGCCAGCAGCCAAGACGGGACTGAAGCTTTCTTT.

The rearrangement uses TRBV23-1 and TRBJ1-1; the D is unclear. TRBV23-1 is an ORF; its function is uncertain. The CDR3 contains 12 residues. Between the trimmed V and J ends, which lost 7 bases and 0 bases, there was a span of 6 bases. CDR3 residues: CASNWLNTEAFF. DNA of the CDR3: TGCGCCAGCAATTGGCTGAACACTGAAGCTTTCTTT.

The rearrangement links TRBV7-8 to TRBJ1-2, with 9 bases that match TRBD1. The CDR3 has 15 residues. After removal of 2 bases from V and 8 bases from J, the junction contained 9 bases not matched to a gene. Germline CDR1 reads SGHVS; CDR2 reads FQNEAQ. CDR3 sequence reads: CASSLSGQGTKGYTF. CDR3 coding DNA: TGTGCCAGCAGCTTATCTGGACAGGGGACCAAGGGCTACACCTTC. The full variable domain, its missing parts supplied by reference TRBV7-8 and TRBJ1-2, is GAGVSQSPRYKVAKRGQDVALRCDPISGHVSLFWYQQALGQGPEFLTYFQNEAQLDKSGLPSDRFFAERPEGSVSTLKIQRTQQEDSAVYLCASSLSGQGTKGYTFGSGTRLTVV.

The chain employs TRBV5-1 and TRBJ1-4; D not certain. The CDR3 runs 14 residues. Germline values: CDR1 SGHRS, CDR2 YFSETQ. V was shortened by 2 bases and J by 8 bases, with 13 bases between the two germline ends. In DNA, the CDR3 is TGCGCCAGCAGCTTCGGCAGGAGTGGCGAAAAACTGTTTTTT. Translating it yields CASSFGRSGEKLFF.

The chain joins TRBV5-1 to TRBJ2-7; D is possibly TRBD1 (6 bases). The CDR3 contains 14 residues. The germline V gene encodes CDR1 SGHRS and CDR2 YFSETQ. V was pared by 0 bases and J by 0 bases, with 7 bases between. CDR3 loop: CASSLGQDSYEQYF. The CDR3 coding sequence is TGCGCCAGCAGCTTGGGACAGGACTCCTACGAGCAGTACTTC. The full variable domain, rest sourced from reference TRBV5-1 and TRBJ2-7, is KAGVTQTPRYLIKTRGQQVTLSCSPISGHRSVSWYQQTPGQGLQFLFEYFSETQRNKGNFPGRFSGRQFSNSRSEMNVSTLELGDSALYLCASSLGQDSYEQYFGPGTRLTVT.

Here the CDR3 reads CASRGTGGPQETQYF. The CDR3 DNA reads as TGTGCCAGCAGGGGAACAGGGGGTCCCCAAGAGACCCAGTACTTC. V gene TRBV2 combines with J gene TRBJ2-5; TRBD1 matches 8 bases. Trimming removed 6 bases from V and 1 base from J; junction bases left unmatched: 7. The CDR3 contains 15 residues. CDR1 SNHLY and CDR2 FYNNEI come from the germline V gene.

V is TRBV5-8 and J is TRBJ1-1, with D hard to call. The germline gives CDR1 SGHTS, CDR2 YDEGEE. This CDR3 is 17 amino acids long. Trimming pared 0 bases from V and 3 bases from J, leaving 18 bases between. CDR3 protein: CASSLGTLLGEDTEAFF. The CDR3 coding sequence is TGTGCCAGCAGCTTGGGGACCCTCCTTGGAGAGGACACTGAAGCTTTCTTT. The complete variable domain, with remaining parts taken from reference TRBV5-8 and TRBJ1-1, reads EAGVTQSPTHLIKTRGQQATLRCSPISGHTSVYWYQQALGLGLQFLLWYDEGEERNRGNFPPRFSGRQFPNYSSELNVNALELEDSALYLCASSLGTLLGEDTEAFFGQGTRLTVV.

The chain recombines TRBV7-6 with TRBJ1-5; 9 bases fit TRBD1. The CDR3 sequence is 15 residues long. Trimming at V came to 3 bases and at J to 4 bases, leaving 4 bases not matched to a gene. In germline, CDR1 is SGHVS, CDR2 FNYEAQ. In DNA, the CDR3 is TGTGCCAGCAGCTTGAGGACAGGGGCGAATCAGCCCCAGCATTTT. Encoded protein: CASSLRTGANQPQHF.

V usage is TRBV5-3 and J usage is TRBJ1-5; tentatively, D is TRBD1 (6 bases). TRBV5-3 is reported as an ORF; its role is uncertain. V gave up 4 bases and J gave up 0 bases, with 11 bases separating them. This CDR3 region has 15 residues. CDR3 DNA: TGTGCCAGAAGCATCACAGGGTTTAGCAATCAGCCCCAGCATTTT. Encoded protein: CARSITGFSNQPQHF.